This is a list of T cell receptor beta chains from one sample in a study of OX40 agonist ivuxolimab in advanced cancers. Repertoires were generated with immunoSEQ multiplex PCR, while TCRdb's copy carries only in-frame clones and drops some. Of around 82,000 clones listed, more than 75% are singletons. The specimen comprised CD4+ or CD8+ T cells sorted from blood, sampled in a trial of the OX40 agonist ivuxolimab. These receptors were taken from an adult with an advanced solid tumor such as melanoma, head and neck, liver or kidney cancer. Each CDR3 is given with its conserved first and last residue. D genes are given only for firm matches. Size tells how often a clone was seen (once, few, many) or the class of an expanded clone, and some rows leave it out.

v_gene,abundance,j_gene,d_gene,CDR3aa,CDR3nt
TRBV5-1,-,TRBJ2-3,-,CASSLGLSSTDTQYF,TGCGCCAGCAGCTTGGGGCTCAGTAGTACAGATACGCAGTATTTT
TRBV28,-,TRBJ2-5,-,CASSLVKGQETQYF,TGTGCCAGCAGTTTGGTGAAGGGGCAAGAGACCCAGTACTTC
TRBV27,once,TRBJ2-1,TRBD2,CASSGGVTYNEQFF,TGTGCCAGCAGTGGGGGGGTAACCTACAATGAGCAGTTCTTC
TRBV7-3,-,TRBJ2-7,TRBD1,CASSFRTGSFYEQYF,TGTGCCAGCAGCTTCCGGACAGGAAGTTTCTACGAGCAGTACTTC
TRBV6-1,once,TRBJ1-5,-,CASTGWGNQPQHF,TGTGCCAGCACCGGATGGGGAAACCAGCCCCAGCATTTT
TRBV7-3,-,TRBJ2-1,TRBD1,CASRDPTGNEQFF,TGTGCCAGCAGGGATCCGACAGGGAATGAGCAGTTCTTC
TRBV6-1,-,TRBJ1-5,-,CASREGGISQPQHF,TGTGCCAGCAGGGAGGGGGGCATTAGTCAGCCCCAGCATTTT
TRBV6-6,-,TRBJ1-3,-,CASSYEGGGNTIYF,TGTGCCAGCAGTTACGAGGGGGGGGGAAACACCATATATTTT
TRBV5-1,-,TRBJ2-7,-,CASSLVGAVYEQYF,TGCGCCAGCAGCTTGGTGGGGGCGGTCTACGAGCAGTACTTC
TRBV19,once,TRBJ1-2,TRBD1,CASQKTGGDGYTF,TGTGCCAGTCAGAAGACAGGGGGCGATGGCTACACCTTC
TRBV7-9,once,TRBJ2-5,-,CASSPRGPETQYF,TGTGCCAGCAGCCCAAGAGGGCCAGAGACCCAGTACTTC
TRBV18,-,TRBJ1-1,-,CASSPLPGTPNTEAFF,TGTGCCAGCTCACCACTTCCCGGGACACCGAACACTGAAGCTTTCTTT
TRBV10-3,-,TRBJ2-5,TRBD1,CAISDLEGTGGFQTQYF,TGTGCCATCAGTGACTTGGAAGGGACAGGGGGATTCCAGACCCAGTACTTC
TRBV19,-,TRBJ1-2,-,CASSIDSAAKTYGYTF,TGTGCCAGTAGTATAGATTCGGCAGCCAAGACCTATGGCTACACCTTC
TRBV10-3,few,TRBJ1-3,TRBD1,CAITGTGENTIYF,TGTGCCATCACCGGGACAGGGGAAAACACCATATATTTT
TRBV10-3,-,TRBJ2-7,-,CAISESGGLEGEQYF,TGTGCCATCAGTGAGTCTGGGGGTTTAGAGGGGGAGCAGTACTTC
TRBV9,-,TRBJ1-3,-,CASSPPGGNTIYF,TGTGCCAGCAGCCCCCCGGGGGGAAACACCATATATTTT
TRBV28,-,TRBJ2-7,TRBD1,CASTQGTGMPSYEQYF,TGTGCCAGCACCCAAGGGACAGGGATGCCCTCCTACGAGCAGTACTTC
TRBV7-2,-,TRBJ2-3,-,CASSPSRGTIPQYF,TGTGCCAGCAGCCCAAGCAGGGGCACTATACCGCAGTATTTT
TRBV2,-,TRBJ2-5,-,CASSQQETQYF,TGTGCCAGCAGTCAACAAGAGACCCAGTACTTC
TRBV2,-,TRBJ1-3,-,CASRDAGGGLWRNTIYF,TGTGCCAGCAGGGATGCGGGGGGTGGTCTCTGGAGGAACACCATATATTTT
TRBV5-6,-,TRBJ1-1,-,CASSLGGGPGPEAFF,TGTGCCAGCAGCTTGGGTGGGGGACCGGGGCCTGAAGCTTTCTTT
TRBV13,-,TRBJ2-2,-,CASTSGTGELFF,TGTGCCAGCACCTCGGGGACCGGGGAGCTGTTTTTT
TRBV2,-,TRBJ2-2,TRBD1,CATQTGVTGELFF,TGTGCCACCCAGACAGGGGTGACCGGGGAGCTGTTTTTT
TRBV5-4,-,TRBJ1-1,-,CATRVATSTEAFF,TGTGCCACCCGGGTGGCGACTAGCACTGAAGCTTTCTTT
TRBV6-1,-,TRBJ2-2,-,CASSLKETGELFF,TGTGCCAGCAGTTTAAAAGAAACCGGGGAGCTGTTTTTT
TRBV2,-,TRBJ1-3,-,CASIPGASGNTIYF,TGTGCCAGCATCCCGGGGGCCTCTGGAAACACCATATATTTT
TRBV5-1,-,TRBJ2-2,-,CASSLDGSNTGELFF,TGCGCCAGCAGCTTGGACGGATCGAACACCGGGGAGCTGTTTTTT
TRBV7-8,-,TRBJ1-3,-,CASSLGRAQTSGNTIYF,TGTGCCAGCAGCTTGGGAAGGGCCCAAACTTCTGGAAACACCATATATTTT
TRBV19,once,TRBJ1-4,-,CASSIQGSFEKLFF,TGTGCCAGTAGTATACAGGGTTCCTTTGAAAAACTGTTTTTT
TRBV19,once,TRBJ2-3,-,CASTFSQGSTDTQYF,TGTGCCAGTACCTTCTCACAGGGTAGCACAGATACGCAGTATTTT
TRBV7-3,-,TRBJ1-5,-,CASSLTSNQPQHF,TGTGCCAGCAGCTTAACTAGCAATCAGCCCCAGCATTTT
TRBV19,once,TRBJ1-5,-,CASSTVGHWDQPQHF,TGTGCCAGTAGCACCGTAGGGCACTGGGATCAGCCCCAGCATTTT
TRBV5-1,-,TRBJ2-5,-,CASSFGVQETQYF,TGCGCCAGCAGCTTTGGGGTCCAGGAGACCCAGTACTTC
TRBV5-1,-,TRBJ1-3,-,CASSLAGESSGNTIYF,TGCGCCAGCAGCTTGGCCGGAGAATCCTCTGGAAACACCATATATTTT
TRBV5-6,-,TRBJ2-3,-,CASSLLGDTDTQYF,TGTGCCAGCAGCTTGTTAGGGGACACAGATACGCAGTATTTT
TRBV5-1,-,TRBJ1-1,TRBD1,CASSLGNSGQTNTEAFF,TGCGCCAGCAGCTTGGGAAATTCGGGACAGACGAACACTGAAGCTTTCTTT
TRBV7-5,-,TRBJ1-1,-,CVRSLSQWDQNEAFF,TGTGTCAGAAGCTTATCCCAATGGGACCAGAATGAAGCTTTCTTT
TRBV2,-,TRBJ1-3,-,CASSVGGGNTIYF,TGTGCCAGCAGTGTGGGTGGCGGAAACACCATATATTTT
TRBV5-1,-,TRBJ1-1,TRBD1,CASSFGDRGQTEAFF,TGTGCCAGCAGCTTCGGTGACAGGGGGCAAACTGAAGCTTTCTTT
TRBV5-1,-,TRBJ2-1,-,CATSVDPDQNEQFF,TGCGCCACCTCAGTTGACCCGGATCAAAATGAGCAGTTCTTC
TRBV2,-,TRBJ2-5,TRBD1,CASRARTGEETQYF,TGTGCCAGCAGAGCTAGGACAGGGGAAGAGACCCAGTACTTC
TRBV5-1,-,TRBJ2-6,TRBD2,CASSFGGGSVLTF,TGCGCCAGCAGCTTCGGCGGGGGATCCGTCCTGACTTTC
TRBV5-1,few,TRBJ1-1,-,CASIAEVNTEAFF,TGCGCCAGCATCGCGGAGGTGAACACTGAAGCTTTCTTT
TRBV6-4,-,TRBJ2-1,-,CASSPQLDDEQFF,TGTGCCAGCAGCCCACAGCTGGACGATGAGCAGTTCTTC
TRBV5-1,-,TRBJ2-1,TRBD1,CASRIGGGVNEQFF,TGCGCCAGCAGGATAGGGGGCGGAGTGAATGAGCAGTTCTTC
TRBV5-1,few,TRBJ2-5,-,CASSREQGPQETQYF,TGCGCCAGCAGCCGGGAACAGGGCCCGCAAGAGACCCAGTACTTC
TRBV7-3,-,TRBJ2-1,-,CASSLRDSRDEQFF,TGTGCCAGCAGCTTAAGGGACTCGCGGGATGAGCAGTTCTTC
TRBV9,-,TRBJ1-2,TRBD1,CASRQGSYGYTF,TGTGCCAGTAGACAGGGTAGCTATGGCTACACCTTC
TRBV6-4,-,TRBJ2-1,-,CASTVRNNEQFF,TGTGCCAGCACCGTGAGAAACAATGAGCAGTTCTTC
TRBV10-3,-,TRBJ2-5,-,CAISDSIGEETQYF,TGTGCCATCAGTGATTCGATAGGGGAAGAGACCCAGTACTTC
TRBV29-1,-,TRBJ2-1,TRBD1,CSVAPSGTGGNEQFF,TGCAGCGTCGCGCCCTCCGGGACAGGTGGAAATGAGCAGTTCTTC
TRBV7-2,-,TRBJ1-2,TRBD1,CASSLGTGQGYHGYTF,TGTGCCAGCAGCTTAGGCACGGGACAGGGGTATCATGGCTACACCTTC
TRBV19,-,TRBJ2-1,TRBD1,CASRSTGEDEQFF,TGTGCCAGTAGGTCGACAGGGGAGGATGAGCAGTTCTTC
TRBV28,few,TRBJ1-5,-,CASSYRTSQNQPQHF,TGTGCCAGCAGTTACAGAACCTCCCAGAATCAGCCCCAGCATTTT